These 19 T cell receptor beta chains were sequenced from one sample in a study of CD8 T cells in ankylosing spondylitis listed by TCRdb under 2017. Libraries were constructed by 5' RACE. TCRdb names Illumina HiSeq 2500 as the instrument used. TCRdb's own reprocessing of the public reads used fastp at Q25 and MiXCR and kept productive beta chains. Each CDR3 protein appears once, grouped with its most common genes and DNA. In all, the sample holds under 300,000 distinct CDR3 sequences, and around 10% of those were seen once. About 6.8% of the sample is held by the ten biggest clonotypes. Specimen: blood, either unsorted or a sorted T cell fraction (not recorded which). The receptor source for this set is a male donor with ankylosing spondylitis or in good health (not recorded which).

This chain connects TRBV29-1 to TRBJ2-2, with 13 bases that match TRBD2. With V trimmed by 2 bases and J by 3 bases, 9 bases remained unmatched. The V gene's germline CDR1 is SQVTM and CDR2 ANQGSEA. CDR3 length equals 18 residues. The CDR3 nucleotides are TGCAGCGTTGAATTCCAGACACTAGCGGGAGGGGACACCGGGGAGCTGTTTTTT. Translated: CSVEFQTLAGGDTGELFF.

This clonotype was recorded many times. DNA for the CDR3: TGCAGCGTTGTGCTGTTTGGTACTAAGGGCACTGAAGCTTTCTTT. Its protein product is CSVVLFGTKGTEAFF. V and J are TRBV29-1 and TRBJ1-1; unclear D gene. The CDR3 extends over 15 amino acids. Trimming took off 4 bases at V and 4 bases at J, with 19 bases between the two ends. Looked up from germline, CDR1 is SQVTM and CDR2 is ANQGSEA. Variable domain in full (rest from reference TRBV29-1 and TRBJ1-1): SAVISQKPSRDICQRGTSLTIQCQVDSQVTMMFWYRQQPGQSLTLIATANQGSEATYESGFVIDKFPISRPNLTFSTLTVSNMSPEDSSIYLCSVVLFGTKGTEAFFGQGTRLTVV.

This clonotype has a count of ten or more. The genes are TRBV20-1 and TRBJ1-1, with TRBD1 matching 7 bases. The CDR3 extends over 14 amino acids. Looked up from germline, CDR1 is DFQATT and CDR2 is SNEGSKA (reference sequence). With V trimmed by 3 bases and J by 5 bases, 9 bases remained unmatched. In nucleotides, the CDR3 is TGCAGTGCTAGGGATCAGGGGGTGGAGACTGAAGCTTTCTTT. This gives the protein CSARDQGVETEAFF.

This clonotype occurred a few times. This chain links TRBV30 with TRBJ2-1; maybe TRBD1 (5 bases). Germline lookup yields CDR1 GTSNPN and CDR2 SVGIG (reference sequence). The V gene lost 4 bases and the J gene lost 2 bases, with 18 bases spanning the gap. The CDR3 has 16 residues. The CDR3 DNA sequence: TGTGCCTGGACAATCCGCAGGGCAGCTACCTACAATGAGCAGTTCTTC. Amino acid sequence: CAWTIRRAATYNEQFF.

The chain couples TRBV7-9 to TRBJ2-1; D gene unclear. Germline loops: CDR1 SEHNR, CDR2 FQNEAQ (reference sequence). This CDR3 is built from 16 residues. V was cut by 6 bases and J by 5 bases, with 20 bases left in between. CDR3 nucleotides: TGTGCCAGCAGTCAACATTTGCCACGGTCGCACAATGAGCAGTTCTTC. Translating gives CASSQHLPRSHNEQFF.

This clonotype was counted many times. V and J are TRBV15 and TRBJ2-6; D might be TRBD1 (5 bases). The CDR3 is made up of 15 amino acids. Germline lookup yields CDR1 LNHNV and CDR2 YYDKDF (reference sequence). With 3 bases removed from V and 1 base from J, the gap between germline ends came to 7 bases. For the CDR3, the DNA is TGTGCCACCAGCAGTGACAGTTCTGGGGCCAACGTCCTGACTTTC. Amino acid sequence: CATSSDSSGANVLTF.

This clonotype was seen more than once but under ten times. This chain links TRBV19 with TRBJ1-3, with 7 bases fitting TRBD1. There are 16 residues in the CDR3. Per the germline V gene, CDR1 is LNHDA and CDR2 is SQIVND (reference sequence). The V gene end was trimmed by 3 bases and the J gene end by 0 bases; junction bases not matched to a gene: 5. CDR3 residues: CASSIAGTASGNTIYF. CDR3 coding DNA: TGTGCCAGTAGTATTGCCGGGACAGCCTCTGGAAACACCATATATTTT.

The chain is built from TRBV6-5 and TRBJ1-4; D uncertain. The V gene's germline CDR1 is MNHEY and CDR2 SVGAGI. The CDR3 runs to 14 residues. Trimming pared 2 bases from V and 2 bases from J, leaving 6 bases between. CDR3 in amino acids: CASSYVGTNEKLFF. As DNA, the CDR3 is TGTGCCAGCAGTTACGTGGGGACTAATGAAAAACTGTTTTTT.

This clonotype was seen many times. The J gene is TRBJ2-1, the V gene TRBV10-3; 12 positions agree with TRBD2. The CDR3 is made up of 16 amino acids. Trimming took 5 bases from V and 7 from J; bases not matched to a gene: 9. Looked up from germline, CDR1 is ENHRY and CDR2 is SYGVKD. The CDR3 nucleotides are TGTGCCATCAGTTCCAGGACTAGCGGGACCGGTAATGAGCAGTTCTTC. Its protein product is CAISSRTSGTGNEQFF.

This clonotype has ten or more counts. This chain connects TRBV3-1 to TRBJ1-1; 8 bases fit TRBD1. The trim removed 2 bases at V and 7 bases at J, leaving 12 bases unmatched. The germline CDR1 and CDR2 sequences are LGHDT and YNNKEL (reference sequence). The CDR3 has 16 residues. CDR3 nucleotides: TGTGCCAGCAGCCAACCTCCTGGGACAGGCAATATTGAAGCTTTCTTT. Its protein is CASSQPPGTGNIEAFF.

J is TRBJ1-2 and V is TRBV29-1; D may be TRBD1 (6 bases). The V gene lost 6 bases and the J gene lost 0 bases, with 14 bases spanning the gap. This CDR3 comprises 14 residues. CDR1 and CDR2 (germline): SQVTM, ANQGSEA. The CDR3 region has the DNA TGCAGCGTCCGGACAGCTCCAACTAACTATGGCTACACCTTC. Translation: CSVRTAPTNYGYTF.

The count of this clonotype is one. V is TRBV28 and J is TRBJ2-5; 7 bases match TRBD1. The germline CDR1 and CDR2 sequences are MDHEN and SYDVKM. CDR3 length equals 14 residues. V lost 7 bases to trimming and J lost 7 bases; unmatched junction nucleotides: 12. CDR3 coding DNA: TGTGCCAGCACCCAATACAGGGGCGTCGGGACCCAGTACTTC. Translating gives CASTQYRGVGTQYF.

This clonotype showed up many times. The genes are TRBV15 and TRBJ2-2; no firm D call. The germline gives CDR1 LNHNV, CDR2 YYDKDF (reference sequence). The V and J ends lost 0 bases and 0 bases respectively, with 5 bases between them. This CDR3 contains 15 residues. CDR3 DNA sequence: TGTGCCACCAGCAGAGATCTCTCGAACACCGGGGAGCTGTTTTTT. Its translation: CATSRDLSNTGELFF.

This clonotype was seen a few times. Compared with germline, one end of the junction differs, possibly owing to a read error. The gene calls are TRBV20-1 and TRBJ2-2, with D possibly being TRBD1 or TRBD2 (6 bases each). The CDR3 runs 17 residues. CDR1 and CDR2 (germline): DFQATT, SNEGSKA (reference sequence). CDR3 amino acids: CCARARRWGANTGELFF. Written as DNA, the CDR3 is TGCTGTGCTAGAGCAAGGCGCTGGGGGGCCAACACCGGGGAGCTGTTTTTT.

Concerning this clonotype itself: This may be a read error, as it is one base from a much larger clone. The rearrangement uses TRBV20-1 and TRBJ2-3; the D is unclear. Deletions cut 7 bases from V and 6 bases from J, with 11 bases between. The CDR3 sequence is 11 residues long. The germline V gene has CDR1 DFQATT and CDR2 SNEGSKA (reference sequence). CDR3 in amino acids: CSVPRRDTQYF. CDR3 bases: TGCAGTGTTCCCCGGCGGGATACGCAGTATTTT.

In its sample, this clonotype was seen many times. DNA of the CDR3: TGTGCCAGCTCACCCGACATCCAAGAGACCCAGTACTTC. Its protein product is CASSPDIQETQYF. The V call is TRBV18, the J call TRBJ2-5; no firm D call. Germline CDR1 reads KGHSH; CDR2 reads LQKENI. This CDR3 region has 13 residues. Trimming pared 3 bases from V and 1 base from J, leaving 6 bases between. Supplemented by reference TRBV18 and TRBJ2-5, the full variable domain reads NAGVMQNPRHLVRRRGQEARLRCSPMKGHSHVYWYRQLPEEGLKFMVYLQKENIIDESGMPKERFSAEFPKEGPSILRIQQVVRGDSAAYFCASSPDIQETQYFGPGTRLLVL.

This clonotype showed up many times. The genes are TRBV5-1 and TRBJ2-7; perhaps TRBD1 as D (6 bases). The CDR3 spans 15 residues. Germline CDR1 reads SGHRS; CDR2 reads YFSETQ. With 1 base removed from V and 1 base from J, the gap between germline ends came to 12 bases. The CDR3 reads CASSLFRDISYEQYF. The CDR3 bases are TGCGCCAGCAGCTTGTTTCGGGACATATCCTACGAGCAGTACTTC.

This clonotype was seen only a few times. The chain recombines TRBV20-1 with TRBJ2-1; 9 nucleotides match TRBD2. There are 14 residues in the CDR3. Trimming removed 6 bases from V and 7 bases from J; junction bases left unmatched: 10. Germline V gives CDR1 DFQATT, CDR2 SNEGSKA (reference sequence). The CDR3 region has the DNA TGCAGTGCCAAGTCGGCTAGCGGGATGAATGAGCAGTTCTTC. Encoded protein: CSAKSASGMNEQFF.

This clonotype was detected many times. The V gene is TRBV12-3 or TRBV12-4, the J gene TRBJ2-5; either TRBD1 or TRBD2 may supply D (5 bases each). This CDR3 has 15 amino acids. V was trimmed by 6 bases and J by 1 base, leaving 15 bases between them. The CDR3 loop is CASRWDGDLQETQYF. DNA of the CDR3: TGTGCCAGCAGGTGGGACGGAGACCTCCAAGAGACCCAGTACTTC.